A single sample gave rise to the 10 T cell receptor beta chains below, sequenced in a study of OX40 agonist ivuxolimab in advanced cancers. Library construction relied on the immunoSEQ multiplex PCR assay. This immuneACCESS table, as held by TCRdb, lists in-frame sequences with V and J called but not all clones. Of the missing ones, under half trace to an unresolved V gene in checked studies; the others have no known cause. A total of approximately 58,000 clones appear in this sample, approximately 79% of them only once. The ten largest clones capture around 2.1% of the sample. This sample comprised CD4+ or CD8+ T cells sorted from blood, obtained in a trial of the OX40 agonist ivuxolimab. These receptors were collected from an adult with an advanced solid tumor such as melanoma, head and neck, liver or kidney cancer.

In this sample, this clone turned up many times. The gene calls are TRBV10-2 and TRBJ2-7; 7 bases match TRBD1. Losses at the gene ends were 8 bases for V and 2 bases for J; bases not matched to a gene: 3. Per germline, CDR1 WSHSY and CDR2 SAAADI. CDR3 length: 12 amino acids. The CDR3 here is CASLTGAYEQYF. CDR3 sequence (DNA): TGCGCCAGCCTTACAGGGGCCTACGAGCAGTACTTC.

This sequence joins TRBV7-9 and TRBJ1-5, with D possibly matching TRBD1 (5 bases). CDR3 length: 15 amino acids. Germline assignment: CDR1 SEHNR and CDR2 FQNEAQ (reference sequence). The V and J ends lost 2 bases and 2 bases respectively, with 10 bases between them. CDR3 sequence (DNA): TGTGCCAGCAGCTTAACCGGACAAGGCAATCAGCCCCAGCATTTT. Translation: CASSLTGQGNQPQHF.

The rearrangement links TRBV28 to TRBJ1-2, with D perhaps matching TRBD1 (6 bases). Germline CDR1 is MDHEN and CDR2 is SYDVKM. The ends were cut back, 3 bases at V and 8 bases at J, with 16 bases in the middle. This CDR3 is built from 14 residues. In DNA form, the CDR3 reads TGTGCCAGCAGTTTGGGGGGGGGCACGGGCGGCTACACCTTC. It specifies CASSLGGGTGGYTF.

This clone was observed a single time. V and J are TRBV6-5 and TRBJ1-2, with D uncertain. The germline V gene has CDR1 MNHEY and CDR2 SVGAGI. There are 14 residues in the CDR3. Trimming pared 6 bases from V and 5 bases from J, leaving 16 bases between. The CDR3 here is CASSQGPGGYGYTF. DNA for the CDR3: TGTGCCAGCAGCCAAGGTCCCGGAGGGTATGGCTACACCTTC.

The DNA for the CDR3 is TGTGCCATCAGCATGGGGGTATGGGATTCCACAGATACGCAGTATTTT. This translates into CAISMGVWDSTDTQYF. The chain couples TRBV10-3 to TRBJ2-3; perhaps D is TRBD1 or TRBD2 (5 bases each). Germline-derived CDR1 and CDR2 are ENHRY and SYGVKD. CDR3 size: 16 residues. V lost 6 bases, J lost 2 bases, and 18 bases lay in between.

CDR3 nucleotide sequence: TGTGCCAGCAGCCCAGGACTAGCGTCTTTAAGCTCCTACAATGAGCAGTTCTTC. It encodes CASSPGLASLSSYNEQFF. The chain carries TRBV5-6 and TRBJ2-1; 9 bases align to TRBD2. V lost 4 bases and J lost 0; bases outside the gene matches: 11. This CDR3 has 18 amino acids. The germline gives CDR1 SGHDT, CDR2 YYEEEE.

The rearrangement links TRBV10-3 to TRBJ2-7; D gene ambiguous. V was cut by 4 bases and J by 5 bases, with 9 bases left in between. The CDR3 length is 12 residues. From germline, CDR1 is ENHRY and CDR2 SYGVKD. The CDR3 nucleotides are TGTGCCATCAGTGGCCTTTTGGACGAGCAGTACTTC. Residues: CAISGLLDEQYF.

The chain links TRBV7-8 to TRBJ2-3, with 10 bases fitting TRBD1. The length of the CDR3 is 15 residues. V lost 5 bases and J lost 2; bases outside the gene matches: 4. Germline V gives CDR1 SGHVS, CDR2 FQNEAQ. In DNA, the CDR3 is TGTGCCAGCAGCCGCGACAGGGGGCACACAGATACGCAGTATTTT. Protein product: CASSRDRGHTDTQYF.

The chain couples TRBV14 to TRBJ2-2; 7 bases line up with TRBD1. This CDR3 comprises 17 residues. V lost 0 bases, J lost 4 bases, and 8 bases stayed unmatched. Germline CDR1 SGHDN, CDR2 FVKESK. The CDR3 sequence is CASSQDPSPGGTGELFF. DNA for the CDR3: TGTGCCAGCAGCCAAGATCCCTCGCCAGGGGGCACCGGGGAGCTGTTTTTT. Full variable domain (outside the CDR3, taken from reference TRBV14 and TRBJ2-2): EAGVTQFPSHSVIEKGQTVTLRCDPISGHDNLYWYRRVMGKEIKFLLHFVKESKQDESGMPNNRFLAERTGGTYSTLKVQPAELEDSGVYFCASSQDPSPGGTGELFFGEGSRLTVL.

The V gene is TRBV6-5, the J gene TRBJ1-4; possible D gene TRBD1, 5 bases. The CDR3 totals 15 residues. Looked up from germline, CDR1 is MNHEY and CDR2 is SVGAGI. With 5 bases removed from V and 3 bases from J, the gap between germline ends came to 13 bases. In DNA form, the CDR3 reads TGTGCCAGCAGTATTAGGGGATTGGCTAATGAAAAACTGTTTTTT. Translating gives CASSIRGLANEKLFF.